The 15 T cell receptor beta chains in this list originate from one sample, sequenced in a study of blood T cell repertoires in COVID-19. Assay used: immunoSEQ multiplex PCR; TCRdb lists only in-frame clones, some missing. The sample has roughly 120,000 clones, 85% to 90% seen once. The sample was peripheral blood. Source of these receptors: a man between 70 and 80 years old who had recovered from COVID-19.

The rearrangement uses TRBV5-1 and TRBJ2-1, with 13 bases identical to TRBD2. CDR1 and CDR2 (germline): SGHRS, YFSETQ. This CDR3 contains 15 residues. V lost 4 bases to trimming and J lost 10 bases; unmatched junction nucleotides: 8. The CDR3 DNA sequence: TGCGCCAGCAGCCCCGGACTAGCGGGAGTACAAGAGCAGTTCTTC. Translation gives CASSPGLAGVQEQFF.

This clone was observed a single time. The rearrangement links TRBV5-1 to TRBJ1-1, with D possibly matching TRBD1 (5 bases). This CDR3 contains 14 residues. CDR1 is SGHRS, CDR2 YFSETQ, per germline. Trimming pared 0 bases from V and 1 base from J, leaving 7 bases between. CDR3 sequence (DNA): TGCGCCAGCAGCTTGGACAGGTCGAACACTGAAGCTTTCTTT. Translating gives CASSLDRSNTEAFF. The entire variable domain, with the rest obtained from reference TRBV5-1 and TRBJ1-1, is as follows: KAGVTQTPRYLIKTRGQQVTLSCSPISGHRSVSWYQQTPGQGLQFLFEYFSETQRNKGNFPGRFSGRQFSNSRSEMNVSTLELGDSALYLCASSLDRSNTEAFFGQGTRLTVV.

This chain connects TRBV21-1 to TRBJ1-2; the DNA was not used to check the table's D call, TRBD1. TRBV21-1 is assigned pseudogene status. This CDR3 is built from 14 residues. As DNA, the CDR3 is TGTGCCAGCAGCAAAGGCAGGGGGTCAGGTGGCTACACCTTC. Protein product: CASSKGRGSGGYTF.

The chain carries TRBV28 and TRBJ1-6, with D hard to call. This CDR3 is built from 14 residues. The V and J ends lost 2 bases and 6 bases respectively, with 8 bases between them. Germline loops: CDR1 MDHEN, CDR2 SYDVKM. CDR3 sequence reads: CASSLTVSNSPLHF. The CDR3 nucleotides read TGTGCCAGCAGTTTAACGGTTTCTAATTCACCCCTCCACTTT. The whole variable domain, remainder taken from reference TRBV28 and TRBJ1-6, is DVKVTQSSRYLVKRTGEKVFLECVQDMDHENMFWYRQDPGLGLRLIYFSYDVKMKEKGDIPEGYSVSREKKERFSLILESASTNQTSMYLCASSLTVSNSPLHFGNGTRLTVT.

CDR3 loop: CAWSRDRPRGYTF. The CDR3 DNA reads as TGTGCCTGGAGTAGAGACAGGCCCCGTGGCTACACCTTC. This chain links TRBV30 with TRBJ1-2; D may be TRBD1 (6 bases). Looked up from germline, CDR1 is GTSNPN and CDR2 is SVGIG (reference sequence). This CDR3 has 13 amino acids. V lost 2 bases and J lost 7, with 14 bases in between.

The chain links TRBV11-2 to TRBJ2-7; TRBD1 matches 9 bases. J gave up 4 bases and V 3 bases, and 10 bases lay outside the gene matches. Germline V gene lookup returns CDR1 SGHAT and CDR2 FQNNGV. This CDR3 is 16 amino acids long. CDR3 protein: CASSFRPPGQGYEQYF. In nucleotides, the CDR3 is TGTGCCAGCAGCTTTAGACCCCCGGGACAGGGATACGAGCAGTACTTC.

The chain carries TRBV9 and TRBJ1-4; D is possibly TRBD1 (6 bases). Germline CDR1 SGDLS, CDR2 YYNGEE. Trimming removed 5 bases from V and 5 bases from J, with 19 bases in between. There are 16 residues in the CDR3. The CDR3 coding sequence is TGTGCCAGCAGTCAAACCGGACAGAGCATAAATGAAAAACTGTTTTTT. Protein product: CASSQTGQSINEKLFF. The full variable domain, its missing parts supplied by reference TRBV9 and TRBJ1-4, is DSGVTQTPKHLITATGQRVTLRCSPRSGDLSVYWYQQSLDQGLQFLIQYYNGEERAKGNILERFSAQQFPDLHSELNLSSLELGDSALYFCASSQTGQSINEKLFFGSGTQLSVL.

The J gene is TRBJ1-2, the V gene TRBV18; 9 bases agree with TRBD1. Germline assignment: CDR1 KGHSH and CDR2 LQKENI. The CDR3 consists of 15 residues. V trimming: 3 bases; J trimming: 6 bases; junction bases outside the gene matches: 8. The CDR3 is CASSPRQGVANGYTF. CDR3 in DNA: TGTGCCAGCTCACCCCGACAGGGGGTGGCTAATGGCTACACCTTC.

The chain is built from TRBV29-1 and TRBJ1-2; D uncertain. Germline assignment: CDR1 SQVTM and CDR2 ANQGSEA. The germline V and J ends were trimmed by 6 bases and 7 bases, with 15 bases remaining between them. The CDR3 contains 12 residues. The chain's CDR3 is CSVAVGAAGYTF. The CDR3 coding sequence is TGCAGCGTGGCGGTTGGAGCGGCTGGCTACACCTTC. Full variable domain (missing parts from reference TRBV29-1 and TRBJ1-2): SAVISQKPSRDICQRGTSLTIQCQVDSQVTMMFWYRQQPGQSLTLIATANQGSEATYESGFVIDKFPISRPNLTFSTLTVSNMSPEDSSIYLCSVAVGAAGYTFGSGTRLTVV.

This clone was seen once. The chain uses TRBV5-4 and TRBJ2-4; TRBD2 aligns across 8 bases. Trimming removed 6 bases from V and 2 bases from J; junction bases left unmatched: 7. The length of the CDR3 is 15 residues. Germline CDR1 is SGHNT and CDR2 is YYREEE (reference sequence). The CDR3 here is CASMSSGGSKNIQYF. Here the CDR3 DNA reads TGTGCCAGCATGTCTTCGGGAGGGTCCAAAAACATTCAGTACTTC.

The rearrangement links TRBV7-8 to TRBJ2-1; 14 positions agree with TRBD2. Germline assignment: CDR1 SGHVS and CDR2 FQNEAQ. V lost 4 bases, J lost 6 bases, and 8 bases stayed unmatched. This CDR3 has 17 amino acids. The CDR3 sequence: CASSSPPTSGGANEQFF. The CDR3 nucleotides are TGTGCCAGCAGCTCTCCCCCGACTAGCGGGGGGGCCAATGAGCAGTTCTTC.

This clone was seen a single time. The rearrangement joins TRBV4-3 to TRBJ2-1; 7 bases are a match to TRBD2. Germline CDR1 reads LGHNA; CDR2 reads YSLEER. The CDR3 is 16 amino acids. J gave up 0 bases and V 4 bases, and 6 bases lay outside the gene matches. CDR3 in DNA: TGCGCCAGCAGCCGACGACTAGCAGACTCCTACAATGAGCAGTTCTTC. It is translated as CASSRRLADSYNEQFF.

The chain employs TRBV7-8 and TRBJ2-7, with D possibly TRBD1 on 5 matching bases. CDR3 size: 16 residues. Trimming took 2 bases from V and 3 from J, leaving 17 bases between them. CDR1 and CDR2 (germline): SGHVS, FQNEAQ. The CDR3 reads CASSLRGAGYNYEQYF. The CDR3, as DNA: TGTGCCAGCAGCTTAAGGGGTGCAGGGTATAACTACGAGCAGTACTTC.

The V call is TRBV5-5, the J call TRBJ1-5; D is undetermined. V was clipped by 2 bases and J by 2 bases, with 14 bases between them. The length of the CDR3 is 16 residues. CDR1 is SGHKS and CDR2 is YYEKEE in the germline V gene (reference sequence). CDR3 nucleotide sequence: TGTGCCAGCAGCTTTTTGGGAGGGCTTGGCAATCAGCCCCAGCATTTT. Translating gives CASSFLGGLGNQPQHF.

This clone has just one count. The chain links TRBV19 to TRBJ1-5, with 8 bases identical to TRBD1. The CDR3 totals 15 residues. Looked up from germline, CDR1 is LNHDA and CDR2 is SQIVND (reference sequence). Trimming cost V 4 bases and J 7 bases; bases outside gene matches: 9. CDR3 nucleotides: TGTGCCAGTAGTAGCCCCTACAGGGGGAGGCAGCCCCAGCATTTT. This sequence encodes CASSSPYRGRQPQHF.